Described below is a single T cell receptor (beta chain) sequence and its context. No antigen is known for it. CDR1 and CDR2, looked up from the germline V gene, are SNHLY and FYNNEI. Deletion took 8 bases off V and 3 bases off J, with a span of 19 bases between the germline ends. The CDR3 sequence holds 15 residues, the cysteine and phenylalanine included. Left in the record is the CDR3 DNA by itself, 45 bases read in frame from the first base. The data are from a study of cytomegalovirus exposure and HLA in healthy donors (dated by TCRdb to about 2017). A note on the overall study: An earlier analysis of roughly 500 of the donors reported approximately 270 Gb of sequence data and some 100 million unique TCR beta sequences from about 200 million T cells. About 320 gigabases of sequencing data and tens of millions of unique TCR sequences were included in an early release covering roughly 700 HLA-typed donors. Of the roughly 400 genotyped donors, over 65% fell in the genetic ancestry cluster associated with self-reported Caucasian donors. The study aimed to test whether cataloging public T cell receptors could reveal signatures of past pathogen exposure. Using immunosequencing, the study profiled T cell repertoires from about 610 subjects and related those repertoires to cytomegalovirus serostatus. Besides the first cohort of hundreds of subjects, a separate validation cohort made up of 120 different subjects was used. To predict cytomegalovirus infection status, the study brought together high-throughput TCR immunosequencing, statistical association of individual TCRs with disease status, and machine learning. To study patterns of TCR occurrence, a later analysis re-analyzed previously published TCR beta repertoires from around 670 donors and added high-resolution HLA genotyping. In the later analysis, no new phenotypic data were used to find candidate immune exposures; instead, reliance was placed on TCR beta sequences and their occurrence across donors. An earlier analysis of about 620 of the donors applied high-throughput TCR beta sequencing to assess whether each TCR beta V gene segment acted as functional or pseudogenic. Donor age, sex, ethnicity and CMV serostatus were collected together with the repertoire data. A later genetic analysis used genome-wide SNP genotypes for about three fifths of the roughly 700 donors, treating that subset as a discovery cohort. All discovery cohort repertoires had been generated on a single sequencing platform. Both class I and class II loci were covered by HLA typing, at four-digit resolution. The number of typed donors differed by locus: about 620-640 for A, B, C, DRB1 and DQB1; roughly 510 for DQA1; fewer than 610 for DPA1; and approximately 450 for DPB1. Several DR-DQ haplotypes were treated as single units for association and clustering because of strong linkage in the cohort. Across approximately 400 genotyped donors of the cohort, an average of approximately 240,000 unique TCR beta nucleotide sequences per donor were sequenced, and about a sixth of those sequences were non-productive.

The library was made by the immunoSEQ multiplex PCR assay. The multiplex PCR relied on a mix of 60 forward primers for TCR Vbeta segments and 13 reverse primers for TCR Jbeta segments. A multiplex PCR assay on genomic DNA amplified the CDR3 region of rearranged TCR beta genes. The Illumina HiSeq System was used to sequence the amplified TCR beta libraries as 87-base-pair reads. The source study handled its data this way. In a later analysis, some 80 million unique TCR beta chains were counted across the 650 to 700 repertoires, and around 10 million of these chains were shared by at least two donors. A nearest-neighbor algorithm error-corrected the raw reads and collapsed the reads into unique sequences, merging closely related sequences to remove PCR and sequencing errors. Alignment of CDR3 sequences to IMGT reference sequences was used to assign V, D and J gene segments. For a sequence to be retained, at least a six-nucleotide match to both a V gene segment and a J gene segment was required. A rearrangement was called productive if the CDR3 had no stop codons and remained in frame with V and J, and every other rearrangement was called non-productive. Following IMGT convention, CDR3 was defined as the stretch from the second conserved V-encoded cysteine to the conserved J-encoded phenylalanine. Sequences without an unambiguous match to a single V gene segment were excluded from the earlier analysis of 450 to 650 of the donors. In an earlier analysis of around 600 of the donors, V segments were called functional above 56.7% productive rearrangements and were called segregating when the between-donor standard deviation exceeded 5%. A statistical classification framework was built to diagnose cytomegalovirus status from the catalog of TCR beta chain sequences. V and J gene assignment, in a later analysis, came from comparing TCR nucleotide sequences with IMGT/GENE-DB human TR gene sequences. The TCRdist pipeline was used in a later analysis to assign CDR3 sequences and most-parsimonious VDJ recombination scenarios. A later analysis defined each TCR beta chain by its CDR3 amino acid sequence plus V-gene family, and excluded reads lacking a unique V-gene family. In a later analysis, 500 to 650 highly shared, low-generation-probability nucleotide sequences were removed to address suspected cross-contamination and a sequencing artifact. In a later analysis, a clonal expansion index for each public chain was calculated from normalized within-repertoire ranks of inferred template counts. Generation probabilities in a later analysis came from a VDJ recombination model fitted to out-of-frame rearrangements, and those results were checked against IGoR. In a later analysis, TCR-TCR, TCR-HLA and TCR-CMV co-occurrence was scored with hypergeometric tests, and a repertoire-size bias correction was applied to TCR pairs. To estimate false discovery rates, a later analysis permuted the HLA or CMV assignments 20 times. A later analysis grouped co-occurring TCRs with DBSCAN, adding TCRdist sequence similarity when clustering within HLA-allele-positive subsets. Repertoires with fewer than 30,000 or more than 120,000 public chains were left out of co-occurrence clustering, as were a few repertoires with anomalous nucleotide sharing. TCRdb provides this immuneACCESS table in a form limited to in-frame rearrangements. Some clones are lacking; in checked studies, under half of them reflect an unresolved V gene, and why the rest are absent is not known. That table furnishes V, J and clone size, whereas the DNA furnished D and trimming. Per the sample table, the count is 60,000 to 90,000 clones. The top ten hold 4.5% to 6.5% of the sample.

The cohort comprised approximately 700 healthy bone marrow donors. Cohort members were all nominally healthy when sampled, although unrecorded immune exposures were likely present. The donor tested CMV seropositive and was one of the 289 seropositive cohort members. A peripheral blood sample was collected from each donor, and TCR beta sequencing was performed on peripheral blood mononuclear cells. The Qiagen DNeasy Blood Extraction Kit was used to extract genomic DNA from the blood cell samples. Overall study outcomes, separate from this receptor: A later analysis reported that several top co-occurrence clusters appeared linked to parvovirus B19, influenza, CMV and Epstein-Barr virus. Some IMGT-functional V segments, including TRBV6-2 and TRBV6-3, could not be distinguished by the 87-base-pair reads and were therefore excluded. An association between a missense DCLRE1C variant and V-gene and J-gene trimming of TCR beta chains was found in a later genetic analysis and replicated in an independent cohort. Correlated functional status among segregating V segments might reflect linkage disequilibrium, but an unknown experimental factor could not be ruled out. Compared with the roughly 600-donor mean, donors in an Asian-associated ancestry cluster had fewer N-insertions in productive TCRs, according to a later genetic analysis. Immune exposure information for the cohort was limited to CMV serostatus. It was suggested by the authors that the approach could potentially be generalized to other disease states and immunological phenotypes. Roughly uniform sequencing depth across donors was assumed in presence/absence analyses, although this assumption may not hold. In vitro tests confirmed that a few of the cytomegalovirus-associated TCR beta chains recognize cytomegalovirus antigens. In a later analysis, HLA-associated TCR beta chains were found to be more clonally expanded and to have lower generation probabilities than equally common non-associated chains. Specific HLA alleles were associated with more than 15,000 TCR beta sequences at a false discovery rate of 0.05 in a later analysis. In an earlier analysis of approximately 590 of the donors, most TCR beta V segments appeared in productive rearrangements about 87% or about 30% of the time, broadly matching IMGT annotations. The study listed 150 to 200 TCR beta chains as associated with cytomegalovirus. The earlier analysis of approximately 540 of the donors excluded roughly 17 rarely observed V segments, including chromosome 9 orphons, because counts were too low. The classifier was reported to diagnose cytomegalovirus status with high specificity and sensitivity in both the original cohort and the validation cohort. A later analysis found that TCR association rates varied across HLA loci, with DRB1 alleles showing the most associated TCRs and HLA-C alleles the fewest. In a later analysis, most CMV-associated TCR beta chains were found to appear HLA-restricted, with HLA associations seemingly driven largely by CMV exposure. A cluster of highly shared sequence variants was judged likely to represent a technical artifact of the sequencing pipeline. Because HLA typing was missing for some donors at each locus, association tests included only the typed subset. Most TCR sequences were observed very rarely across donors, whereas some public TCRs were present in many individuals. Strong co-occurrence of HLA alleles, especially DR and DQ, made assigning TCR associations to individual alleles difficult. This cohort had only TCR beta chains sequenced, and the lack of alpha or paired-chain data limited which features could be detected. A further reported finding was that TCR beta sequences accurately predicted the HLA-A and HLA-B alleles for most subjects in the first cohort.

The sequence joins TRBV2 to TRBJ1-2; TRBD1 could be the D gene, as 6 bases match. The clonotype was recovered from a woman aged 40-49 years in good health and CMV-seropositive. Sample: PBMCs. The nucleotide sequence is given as TGTGCCAGCCCCACAGGGAGAGGGAAAGACTATGGCTACACCTTC. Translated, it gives CASPTGRGKDYGYTF.